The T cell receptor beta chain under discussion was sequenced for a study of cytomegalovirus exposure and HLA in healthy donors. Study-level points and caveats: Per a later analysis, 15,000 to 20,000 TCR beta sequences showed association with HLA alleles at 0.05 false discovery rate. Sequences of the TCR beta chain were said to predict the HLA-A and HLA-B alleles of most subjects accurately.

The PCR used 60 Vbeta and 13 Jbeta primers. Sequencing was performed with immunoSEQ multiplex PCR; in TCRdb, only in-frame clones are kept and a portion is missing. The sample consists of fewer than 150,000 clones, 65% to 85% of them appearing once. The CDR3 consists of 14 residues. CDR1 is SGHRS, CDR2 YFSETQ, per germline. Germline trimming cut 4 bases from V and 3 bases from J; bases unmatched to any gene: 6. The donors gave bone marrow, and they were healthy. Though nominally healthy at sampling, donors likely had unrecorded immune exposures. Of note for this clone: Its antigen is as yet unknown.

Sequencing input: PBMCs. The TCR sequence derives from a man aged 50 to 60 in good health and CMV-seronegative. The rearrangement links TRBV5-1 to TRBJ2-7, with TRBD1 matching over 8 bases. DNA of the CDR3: TGCGCCAGCAGCAGAGACAGGGGTGACTACGAGCAGTACTTC. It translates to CASSRDRGDYEQYF.